The sample holds many counts of the clone carrying this T cell receptor (beta chain). Antigen specificity is unknown. Because this beta chain is a stray read in a library intended to capture alpha chains, its abundance should not be given much weight. Using its own MiXCR run on the 5' RACE reads, TCRdb lists one record per CDR3 protein. Among under 7,500 distinct CDR3 sequences, 14% were seen once, and the ten largest hold roughly 10%. This specimen belongs to a study of spatial heterogeneity in lung cancer. Findings and caveats of the study: Expanded intratumoral alpha and beta TCR counts tracked tumor mutation counts.

Trimming left V 5 bases short and J 2 bases short, with 19 bases between. This CDR3 is 15 amino acids long. CDR1 is GTSNPN and CDR2 is SVGIG in the germline V gene (reference sequence). Time point: sample taken at primary tumor resection. This clonotype was obtained from a female donor with early-stage non-small cell lung cancer. The chain uses TRBV30 and TRBJ2-7; D tentatively reads TRBD1 or TRBD2 (7 bases each). Source: lung tumor tissue, taken at surgery. Here the CDR3 reads CAWGRGQRPTYEQYF. CDR3 DNA sequence: TGTGCCTGGGGGAGGGGACAGCGTCCCACCTACGAGCAGTACTTC. Based on the CDR3 plus reference TRBV30 and TRBJ2-7, the full variable domain is SQTIHQWPATLVQPVGSPLSLECTVEGTSNPNLYWYRQAAGRGLQLLFYSVGIGQISSEVPQNLSASRPQDRQFILSSKKLLLSDSGFYLCAWGRGQRPTYEQYFGPGTRLTVT.